Listed here are 22 T cell receptor beta chains from one sample, sequenced in a study of Ad26.COV2.S vaccination and SARS-CoV-2 variants. The treatment was: about 20 received Ad26.COV2.S at low or high dose, single or two shots; roughly 5 received placebo; per-sample allocation not given. Sampling happened 63 days after the first vaccine or placebo injection. Generated by immunoSEQ multiplex PCR, the TCRdb table keeps only in-frame clones and is missing some. This table holds about 410,000 clones, 70% to 90% found once. Sequenced here: peripheral blood, sampled in a trial of Ad26.COV2.S vaccine versus placebo. These receptors all stem from a person between 18 and 65 years old who received the Ad26.COV2.S COVID-19 vaccine or a placebo.

With respect to this clone: An end of the junction does not agree with germline; a read error may underlie this. The V call is TRBV7-9, the J call TRBJ2-7; 9 bases match TRBD1. Germline CDR1 is SEHNR and CDR2 is FQNEAQ (reference sequence). This CDR3 region has 15 residues. The CDR3 region is CASTLPGTGNYEQYF. In DNA, the CDR3 is TGTGCCAGCACCTTACCCGGGACAGGGAACTACGAGCAGTACTTC.

This chain joins TRBV7-8 and TRBJ2-1; TRBD2 might be the D (7 bases). The V and J ends lost 5 bases and 6 bases respectively, with 29 bases between them. The CDR3 is made up of 19 amino acids. CDR1 and CDR2 from the germline V gene are SGHVS and FQNEAQ. This CDR3 is CASSPKVGFGEGDFNEQFF. CDR3 nucleotides: TGTGCCAGCAGCCCCAAGGTCGGCTTTGGGGAGGGGGATTTCAATGAGCAGTTCTTC. Supplemented by reference TRBV7-8 and TRBJ2-1, the full variable domain reads GAGVSQSPRYKVAKRGQDVALRCDPISGHVSLFWYQQALGQGPEFLTYFQNEAQLDKSGLPSDRFFAERPEGSVSTLKIQRTQQEDSAVYLCASSPKVGFGEGDFNEQFFGPGTRLTVL.

This sequence joins TRBV15 and TRBJ2-7; weak D call: TRBD2 (5 bases). V was cut by 1 base and J by 2 bases, with 15 bases left in between. The CDR3 is 16 amino acids. CDR1 and CDR2 (germline): LNHNV, YYDKDF (reference sequence). CDR3 loop: CATSRGGSGDAYEQYF. CDR3 bases: TGTGCCACCAGCAGAGGCGGGTCAGGCGATGCCTACGAGCAGTACTTC.

The CDR3 bases are TGTGCCAGCAGCCTACAGGGGGCTCGCAATGAGCAGTTCTTC. This gives the protein CASSLQGARNEQFF. The rearrangement joins TRBV6-6 to TRBJ2-1, with 9 bases matching TRBD1. The CDR3 spans 14 residues. Germline trimming cut 6 bases from V and 6 bases from J; bases unmatched to any gene: 6. Germline V lookup: CDR1 MNHNY, CDR2 SVGAGI (reference sequence).

This rearrangement joins TRBV15 to TRBJ1-5; D remains unclear. Per germline, CDR1 LNHNV and CDR2 YYDKDF (reference sequence). Trimming left V 4 bases short and J 0 bases short, with 7 bases between. This CDR3 has 14 residues. The CDR3 DNA sequence: TGTGCCACCAGCACGGATTATAGCAATCAGCCCCAGCATTTT. Protein product: CATSTDYSNQPQHF.

The chain joins TRBV7-9 to TRBJ2-7; 7 bases are shared with TRBD1. CDR3 length: 15 amino acids. Germline values: CDR1 SEHNR, CDR2 FQNEAQ (reference sequence). J gave up 6 bases and V 0 bases, and 8 bases lay outside the gene matches. CDR3 bases: TGTGCCAGCAGCTTAGCGCTAGGGGGCCGGGGCGAGCAGTACTTC. Its protein is CASSLALGGRGEQYF.

V and J are TRBV5-1 and TRBJ2-1, with TRBD2 matching over 11 bases. CDR1 is SGHRS, CDR2 YFSETQ, per germline. Losses at the gene ends were 2 bases for V and 3 bases for J; bases not matched to a gene: 4. The CDR3 runs 16 residues. The CDR3 DNA reads as TGCGCCAGCAGCTTATATACTAGCGGGGGCTACAATGAGCAGTTCTTC. Encoded protein: CASSLYTSGGYNEQFF.

The chain uses TRBV21-1 and TRBJ1-1. TRBV21-1 is given as a pseudogene. The CDR3 consists of 13 residues. For the CDR3, the DNA is TGTGCCAGCAGCAAAGAGCGGGGCACTGAAGCTTTCTTT. Protein: CASSKERGTEAFF.

The chain recombines TRBV5-1 with TRBJ1-4; D perhaps matches TRBD1 (5 bases). There are 18 residues in the CDR3. Per germline, CDR1 SGHRS and CDR2 YFSETQ. Between the trimmed V and J ends, which lost 0 bases and 7 bases, there was a span of 22 bases. CDR3 DNA sequence: TGCGCCAGCAGCTTGGTCCCGCATCCCGGGGGATTAGGTGAAAAACTGTTTTTT. Translating gives CASSLVPHPGGLGEKLFF.

The rearrangement links TRBV7-9 to TRBJ1-1; possibly TRBD1 for D (5 bases). V was pared by 3 bases and J by 0 bases, with 8 bases between. CDR1 SEHNR and CDR2 FQNEAQ come from the germline V gene (reference sequence). The CDR3 length is 14 residues. The DNA for the CDR3 is TGTGCCAGCAGCTTTACAGGCATGAACACTGAAGCTTTCTTT. Its protein product is CASSFTGMNTEAFF.

This clone was seen just once. The V and J genes are TRBV19 and TRBJ1-5; possible D gene TRBD1, 5 bases. From germline, CDR1 is LNHDA and CDR2 SQIVND (reference sequence). Trimming removed 5 bases at V and 5 bases at J, with 28 bases between. This CDR3 contains 19 residues. CDR3 residues: CASSSPGGRTATLDQPQHF. In DNA, the CDR3 is TGTGCCAGTAGTTCCCCGGGGGGGAGGACTGCTACTCTAGATCAGCCCCAGCATTTT.

V gene TRBV2 combines with J gene TRBJ1-5; D is unclear. The CDR3 is 12 residues long. Germline CDR1 reads SNHLY; CDR2 reads FYNNEI. The V end was cut by 5 bases, the J end by 0 bases, with 2 bases between. Here the CDR3 reads CASSYSNQPQHF. The CDR3 bases are TGTGCCAGCAGTTATAGCAATCAGCCCCAGCATTTT.

V and J are TRBV14 and TRBJ1-1, with TRBD1 as a possible D gene (5 bases). V lost 2 bases to trimming and J lost 3 bases, with 19 bases between them. The CDR3 loop spans 17 amino acids. Germline-derived CDR1 and CDR2 are SGHDN and FVKESK. CDR3 residues: CASSQHPGVPYYTEAFF. Here the CDR3 DNA reads TGTGCCAGCAGCCAACATCCGGGGGTGCCATACTACACTGAAGCTTTCTTT.

This clone was observed a single time. This rearrangement joins TRBV5-4 to TRBJ1-6; D remains ambiguous. Trimming shortened V by 4 bases and J by 6 bases, and 5 bases separated the two germline ends. This CDR3 has 12 amino acids. In germline, CDR1 is SGHNT, CDR2 YYREEE (reference sequence). The CDR3 loop is CASSPRNSPLHF. Written as DNA, the CDR3 is TGTGCCAGCAGCCCCCGTAATTCACCCCTCCACTTT. Combining the CDR3 with reference TRBV5-4 and TRBJ1-6 gives the whole variable domain ETGVTQSPTHLIKTRGQQVTLRCSSQSGHNTVSWYQQALGQGPQFIFQYYREEENGRGNFPPRFSGLQFPNYSSELNVNALELDDSALYLCASSPRNSPLHFGNGTRLTVT.

The rearrangement joins TRBV19 to TRBJ1-2, with 7 bases lining up with TRBD1. The CDR3 is 14 residues long. In germline, CDR1 is LNHDA, CDR2 SQIVND (reference sequence). J was trimmed by 2 bases and V by 7 bases; bases with no gene match: 7. The chain's CDR3 is CASTPDRRNYGYTF. The CDR3 bases are TGTGCCAGTACCCCGGACAGGAGGAACTATGGCTACACCTTC.

The chain has TRBV7-9 and TRBJ2-5, with 7 nucleotides matching TRBD1. The germline V gene encodes CDR1 SEHNR and CDR2 FQNEAQ (reference sequence). Germline trimming cut 3 bases from V and 4 bases from J; bases unmatched to any gene: 11. The CDR3 spans 16 residues. The CDR3 bases are TGTGCCAGCAGCTTCACCGGGCCGACAGGGCGAGAGACCCAGTACTTC. Protein: CASSFTGPTGRETQYF.

The chain's CDR3 is CASSPGTGVNQPQHF. The CDR3 DNA follows: TGTGCCAGCAGTCCCGGGACAGGGGTCAATCAGCCCCAGCATTTT. This rearrangement joins TRBV6-5 to TRBJ1-5; 10 bases agree with TRBD1. Germline V gene sequence: CDR1 MNHEY, CDR2 SVGAGI. The CDR3 extends over 15 amino acids. After removal of 5 bases from V and 3 bases from J, the junction contained 4 bases not matched to a gene.

The gene calls are TRBV4-3 and TRBJ2-1; D gene unclear. Germline CDR1 LGHNA, CDR2 YSLEER. V was clipped by 1 base and J by 0 bases, with 4 bases between them. The CDR3 extends over 14 amino acids. CDR3 loop: CASSQGGSYNEQFF. The CDR3 nucleotides read TGCGCCAGCAGCCAAGGAGGCTCCTACAATGAGCAGTTCTTC.

The genes are TRBV5-1 and TRBJ1-1, with D hard to call. The CDR3 consists of 13 residues. Germline values: CDR1 SGHRS, CDR2 YFSETQ. Trimming shortened V by 1 base and J by 5 bases, and 9 bases separated the two germline ends. CDR3 DNA sequence: TGCGCCAGCAGCTTGACGGAGGTGACTGAAGCTTTCTTT. This gives the protein CASSLTEVTEAFF.

The table lists this clone with a count of one. The chain carries TRBV6-5 and TRBJ1-2; 10 nucleotides line up with TRBD1. Germline-derived CDR1 and CDR2 are MNHEY and SVGAGI. The CDR3 extends over 14 amino acids. The V gene end was trimmed by 7 bases and the J gene end by 6 bases; junction bases not matched to a gene: 8. The CDR3 region is CASKSTGGKDGYTF. CDR3 nucleotide sequence: TGTGCCAGCAAGTCGACAGGGGGCAAAGATGGCTACACCTTC.

The chain employs TRBV5-8 and TRBJ2-2; no reliable D call. CDR1 is SGHTS, CDR2 YDEGEE, per germline. Trimming shortened V by 0 bases and J by 1 base, and 7 bases separated the two germline ends. The CDR3 loop spans 15 amino acids. CDR3 residues: CASSLGLLNTGELFF. The CDR3 bases are TGTGCCAGCAGCTTGGGACTCCTGAACACCGGGGAGCTGTTTTTT.

The chain employs TRBV7-9 and TRBJ2-7; D gene ambiguous. Germline V CDR1 and CDR2: SEHNR, FQNEAQ (reference sequence). V was cut by 1 base and J by 6 bases, with 10 bases left in between. The CDR3 is made up of 13 amino acids. CDR3 sequence: CASSLGTSIEQYF. DNA for the CDR3: TGTGCCAGCAGCTTAGGGACCTCCATCGAGCAGTACTTC.